The rows below give T cell receptor beta chains drawn from one sample of a study of shared clonotypes between healthy human individuals. TCRdb keeps only in-frame clones here, not all; method: immunoSEQ multiplex PCR. The sample lists some 1.5 million clones; roughly 98% were seen once. The sequenced sample consisted of naive CD4+ T cells sorted from blood. Source of these receptors: a man aged 25-45 years in good health. Each CDR3 is given without its conserved first and last residue. Not every row has a clone size; where given, it reads once, few, many or a size class.

j_call: TRBJ1-1; v_call: TRBV11-3; clone_size: .; cdr3_aa: ASSLGYGARTEAF
j_call: TRBJ2-1; v_call: TRBV9; clone_size: .; cdr3_aa: ASSVVGSTNEQF
j_call: TRBJ1-5; v_call: TRBV7-9; clone_size: .; cdr3_aa: ASNLASGAGNQPQH
j_call: TRBJ2-3; v_call: TRBV7-9; clone_size: .; cdr3_aa: ASSYNQAGRDTQY
j_call: TRBJ2-5; v_call: TRBV5-6; clone_size: once; cdr3_aa: ASSRDRVETQY
j_call: TRBJ2-7; v_call: TRBV19; clone_size: .; cdr3_aa: ASSAREYEQY
j_call: TRBJ2-5; v_call: TRBV7-9; clone_size: .; cdr3_aa: ASSLDVFETQY
j_call: TRBJ2-2; v_call: TRBV5-4; clone_size: .; cdr3_aa: ASSLRSAGTTGELF
j_call: TRBJ2-3; v_call: TRBV14; clone_size: .; cdr3_aa: ASSRTQY
j_call: TRBJ2-7; v_call: TRBV4-1; clone_size: .; cdr3_aa: ASSQVGVGARPYEQY
j_call: TRBJ2-7; v_call: TRBV28; clone_size: .; cdr3_aa: ASRLPLPGHHAYEQY
j_call: TRBJ2-1; v_call: TRBV27; clone_size: .; cdr3_aa: ASSFPQGSSSYNEQF
j_call: TRBJ1-5; v_call: TRBV2; clone_size: once; cdr3_aa: ASSGPSGAEGEPQH
j_call: TRBJ2-3; v_call: TRBV7-2; clone_size: .; cdr3_aa: ASSYTSGSLTDTQY
j_call: TRBJ2-2; v_call: TRBV27; clone_size: .; cdr3_aa: ASSLLVASNTGELF
j_call: TRBJ2-5; v_call: TRBV5-4; clone_size: .; cdr3_aa: ASSLDGGRQGKETQY
j_call: TRBJ2-4; v_call: TRBV14; clone_size: .; cdr3_aa: ASSQGGDIQY
j_call: TRBJ2-5; v_call: TRBV29-1; clone_size: once; cdr3_aa: SVEDGRQETQY
j_call: TRBJ2-7; v_call: TRBV7-2; clone_size: .; cdr3_aa: ASKGRSTSYEQY
j_call: TRBJ1-1; v_call: TRBV28; clone_size: .; cdr3_aa: ASTSLARGAAQNTEAF
j_call: TRBJ2-1; v_call: TRBV18; clone_size: .; cdr3_aa: ASSPRTEDEQF
j_call: TRBJ2-7; v_call: TRBV6-5; clone_size: .; cdr3_aa: ASKPTGHYEQY
j_call: TRBJ2-5; v_call: TRBV10-3; clone_size: .; cdr3_aa: AISSLASGKETQY
j_call: TRBJ1-5; v_call: TRBV7-9; clone_size: .; cdr3_aa: ASSLQSGTGGGQPQH
j_call: TRBJ1-4; v_call: TRBV6-1; clone_size: .; cdr3_aa: ASSEASGPLREKLF
j_call: TRBJ2-4; v_call: TRBV19; clone_size: .; cdr3_aa: ASSTGWRAKNIQY
j_call: TRBJ2-7; v_call: TRBV11-2; clone_size: .; cdr3_aa: ASSLDLSYEQY
j_call: TRBJ1-4; v_call: TRBV5-4; clone_size: .; cdr3_aa: ASSFAGDVNEKLF
j_call: TRBJ2-7; v_call: TRBV27; clone_size: .; cdr3_aa: ASSLLRGVGEQY
j_call: TRBJ2-5; v_call: TRBV28; clone_size: .; cdr3_aa: AVEGTIQETQY
j_call: TRBJ2-1; v_call: TRBV6-4; clone_size: .; cdr3_aa: ASSRSGRSYNEQF
j_call: TRBJ1-1; v_call: TRBV11-3; clone_size: .; cdr3_aa: ASSLGQGIGTEAF